A single T cell receptor (beta chain) is shown here with its context. Antigen specificity is unknown. Other nucleotide sequences in the sample specify the same CDR3. The entry originates in a study of beta chain features in type 1 diabetes. Study in general: The patient and healthy donor groups were comparable for age, gender and cell yields.

Overall study results and limits: Shortening of TCRB CDR3s, moderate but significant, appeared in all four CD4+ subsets of Type 1 diabetes patients. High-TCR-expressing cells could be over-represented by cDNA sequencing.

Trimming stripped 3 bases from V and 4 bases from J, with 4 bases between. There are 10 residues in the CDR3. Germline values: CDR1 DFQATT, CDR2 SNEGSKA (reference sequence). The authors reverse transcribed all of the isolated RNA, so sequencing captured expressed TCRB transcripts. Here immunoSEQ multiplex PCR was the method, and the copy in TCRdb shows in-frame clones only, minus some. The sample has 680,000 or so clones, 13% seen once. Sequenced: naive CD4+ T cells from blood. This receptor was taken from a man aged 18-30 years with type 1 diabetes. The V and J genes are TRBV20-1 and TRBJ2-7; D is uncertain. CDR3 sequence reads: CSASQYEQYF. In DNA form, the CDR3 reads TGCAGTGCTAGTCAGTACGAGCAGTACTTC.